The clone carrying this TCR beta chain was detected ten times or more. The data derive from a study of CD8 T cells in ankylosing spondylitis. Quantitative 5'-RACE was performed with molecular barcodes, and it yielded the TCR beta libraries. TCRdb re-analysed the 5' RACE reads in MiXCR, keeping a single row per CDR3 protein. The table includes 220,000 or so distinct CDR3 sequences, about 10% detected once. This CDR3 region has 13 residues. Trimming stripped 5 bases from V and 7 bases from J, with 13 bases between. In germline, CDR1 is KGHDR, CDR2 SFDVKD. The genes are TRBV24-1 and TRBJ1-1; D is perhaps TRBD1 (5 bases). The TCR sequence derives from a male donor with ankylosing spondylitis or in good health (not recorded which). Material: blood, either unsorted or a sorted T cell fraction (not recorded which). CDR3 DNA: TGTGCCACCAGTGTCCCCGGGACCGGTGAAGCTTTCTTT. Translating gives CATSVPGTGEAFF.